The clone carrying this T cell receptor (beta chain) occurred many times. Its antigen remains unknown. This sample is part of a study of identical twins. General study results and limits: The models systematically underestimated how much out-of-frame TCR alpha was shared in monozygotic twins. For out-of-frame beta sequences, excess twin sharing was weaker.

Deletions cut 2 bases from V and 5 bases from J, with 13 bases between. The CDR3 is 14 amino acids. The germline V gene has CDR1 SGHNT and CDR2 YYREEE (reference sequence). Unique molecular identifiers were in the cDNA, with template-switch universal primer binding. TCRdb processed the 5' RACE reads anew with MiXCR; each CDR3 protein has one entry. Counted here are approximately 890,000 distinct CDR3 sequences, 12% occurring once; the ten biggest clones make up around 1.5%. These same data were also listed under a study on yellow fever vaccine responses in identical twins. That report notes: Reportedly, the response of twins' T cells to the vaccine seemed partly convergent, partly personalized.

The clonotype originates from a woman in her late teens or twenties in good health. This chain joins TRBV5-4 and TRBJ1-1; tentative D call: TRBD1 (5 bases). The sequencing input was PBMCs. In DNA, the CDR3 is TGTGCCAGCAGCTTACCAGGGACTTCTACTGAAGCTTTCTTT. Translated, it gives CASSLPGTSTEAFF.